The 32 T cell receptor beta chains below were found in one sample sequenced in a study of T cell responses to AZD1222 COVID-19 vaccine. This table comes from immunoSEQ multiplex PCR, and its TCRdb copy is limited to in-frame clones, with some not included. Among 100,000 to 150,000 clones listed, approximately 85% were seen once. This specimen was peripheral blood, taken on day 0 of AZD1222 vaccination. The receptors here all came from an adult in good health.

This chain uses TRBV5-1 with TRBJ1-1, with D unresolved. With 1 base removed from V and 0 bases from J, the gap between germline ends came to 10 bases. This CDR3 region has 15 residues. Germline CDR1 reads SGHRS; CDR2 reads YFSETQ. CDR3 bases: TGCGCCAGCAGCTTGTCAGGTCTCATGAACACTGAAGCTTTCTTT. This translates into CASSLSGLMNTEAFF.

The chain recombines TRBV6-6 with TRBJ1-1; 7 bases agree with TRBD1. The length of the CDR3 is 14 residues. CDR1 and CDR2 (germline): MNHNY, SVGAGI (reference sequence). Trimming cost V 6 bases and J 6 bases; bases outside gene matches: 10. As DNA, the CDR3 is TGTGCCAGCAGGCCGGGACAGCCGTACTCTGAAGCTTTCTTT. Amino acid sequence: CASRPGQPYSEAFF.

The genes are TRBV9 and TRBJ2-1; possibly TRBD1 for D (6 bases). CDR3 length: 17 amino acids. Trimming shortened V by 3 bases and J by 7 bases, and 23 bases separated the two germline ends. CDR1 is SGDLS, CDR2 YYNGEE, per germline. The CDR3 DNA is TGTGCCAGCAGCGCCCCCCTAAGGGGGAGTGGGGTGAATGAGCAGTTCTTC. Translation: CASSAPLRGSGVNEQFF.

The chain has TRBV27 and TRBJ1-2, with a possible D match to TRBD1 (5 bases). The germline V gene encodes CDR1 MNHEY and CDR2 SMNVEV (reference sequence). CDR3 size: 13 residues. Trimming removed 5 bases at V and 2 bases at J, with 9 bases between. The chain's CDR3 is CASSRDGNYGYTF. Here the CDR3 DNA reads TGTGCCAGCAGTCGGGACGGCAACTATGGCTACACCTTC.

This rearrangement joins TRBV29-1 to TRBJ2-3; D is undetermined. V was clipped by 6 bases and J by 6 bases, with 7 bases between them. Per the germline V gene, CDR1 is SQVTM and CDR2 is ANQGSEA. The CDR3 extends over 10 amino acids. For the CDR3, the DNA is TGCAGCGTCTTTAGTGATACGCAGTATTTT. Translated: CSVFSDTQYF.

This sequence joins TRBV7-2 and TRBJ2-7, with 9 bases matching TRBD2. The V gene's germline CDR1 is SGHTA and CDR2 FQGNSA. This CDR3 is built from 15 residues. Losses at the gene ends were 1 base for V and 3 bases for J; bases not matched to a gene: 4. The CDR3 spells CASSLDPAGGYEQYF. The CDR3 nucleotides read TGTGCCAGCAGCTTAGATCCAGCGGGAGGCTACGAGCAGTACTTC.

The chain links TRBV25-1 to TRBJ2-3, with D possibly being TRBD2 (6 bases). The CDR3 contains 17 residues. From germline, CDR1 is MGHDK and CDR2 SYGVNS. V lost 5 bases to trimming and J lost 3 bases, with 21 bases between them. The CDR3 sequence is CASSPTEGKSGTDTQYF. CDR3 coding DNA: TGTGCCAGCAGTCCGACGGAGGGCAAATCGGGTACAGATACGCAGTATTTT.

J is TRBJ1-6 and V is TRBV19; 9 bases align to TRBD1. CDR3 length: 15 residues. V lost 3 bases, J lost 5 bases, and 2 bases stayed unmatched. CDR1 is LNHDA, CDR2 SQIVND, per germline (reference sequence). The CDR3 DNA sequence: TGTGCCAGTAGTATCCGGGACAGGGATAATTCACCCCTCCACTTT. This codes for CASSIRDRDNSPLHF.

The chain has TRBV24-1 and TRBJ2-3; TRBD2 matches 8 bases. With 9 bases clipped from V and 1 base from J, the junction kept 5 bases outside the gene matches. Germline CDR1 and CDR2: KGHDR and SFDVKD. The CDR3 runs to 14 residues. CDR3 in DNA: TGTGCCACCGGACTAGCTCCAGGCACAGATACGCAGTATTTT. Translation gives CATGLAPGTDTQYF.

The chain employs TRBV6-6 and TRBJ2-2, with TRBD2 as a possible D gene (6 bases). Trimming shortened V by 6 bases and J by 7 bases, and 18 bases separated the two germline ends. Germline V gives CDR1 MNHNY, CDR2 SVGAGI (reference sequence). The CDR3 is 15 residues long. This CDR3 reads CASREARRGDGELFF. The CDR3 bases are TGTGCCAGCAGAGAGGCCCGGCGGGGCGACGGGGAGCTGTTTTTT.

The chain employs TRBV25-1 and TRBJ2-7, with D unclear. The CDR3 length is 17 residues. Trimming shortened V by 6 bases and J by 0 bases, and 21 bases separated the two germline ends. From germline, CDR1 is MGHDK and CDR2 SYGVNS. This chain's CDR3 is CASSASEGKLLSYEQYF. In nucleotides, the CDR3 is TGTGCCAGCAGCGCCTCCGAAGGGAAGCTCCTCTCCTACGAGCAGTACTTC.

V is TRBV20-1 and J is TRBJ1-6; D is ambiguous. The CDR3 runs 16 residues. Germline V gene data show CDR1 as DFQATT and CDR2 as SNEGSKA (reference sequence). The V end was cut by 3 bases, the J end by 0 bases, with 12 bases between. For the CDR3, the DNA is TGCAGTGCTAGTGACTCCTTAAGCTCCTATAATTCACCCCTCCACTTT. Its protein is CSASDSLSSYNSPLHF.

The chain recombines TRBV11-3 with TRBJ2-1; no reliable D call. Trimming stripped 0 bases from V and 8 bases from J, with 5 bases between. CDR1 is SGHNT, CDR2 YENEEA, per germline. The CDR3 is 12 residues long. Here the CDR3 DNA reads TGTGCCAGCAGCTTAGAGGGCGATGAGCAGTTCTTC. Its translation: CASSLEGDEQFF.

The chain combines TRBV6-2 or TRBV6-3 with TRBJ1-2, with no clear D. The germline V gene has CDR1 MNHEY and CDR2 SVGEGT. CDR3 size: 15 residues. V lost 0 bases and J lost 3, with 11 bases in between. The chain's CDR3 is CASSYSTENYYGYTF. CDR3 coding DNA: TGTGCCAGCAGTTACTCGACTGAAAACTACTATGGCTACACCTTC.

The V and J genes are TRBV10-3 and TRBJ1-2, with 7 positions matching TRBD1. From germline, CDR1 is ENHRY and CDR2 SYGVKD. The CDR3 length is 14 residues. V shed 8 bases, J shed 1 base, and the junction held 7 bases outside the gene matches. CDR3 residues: CAIGGRQGNYGYTF. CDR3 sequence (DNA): TGTGCCATCGGGGGACGACAGGGTAACTATGGCTACACCTTC.

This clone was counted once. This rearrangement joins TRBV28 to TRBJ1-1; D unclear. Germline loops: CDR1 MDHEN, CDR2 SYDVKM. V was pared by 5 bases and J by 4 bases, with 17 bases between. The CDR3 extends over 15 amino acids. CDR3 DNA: TGTGCCAGCAGTCTCGGGGTCGCGGGAAGCACTGAAGCTTTCTTT. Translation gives CASSLGVAGSTEAFF.

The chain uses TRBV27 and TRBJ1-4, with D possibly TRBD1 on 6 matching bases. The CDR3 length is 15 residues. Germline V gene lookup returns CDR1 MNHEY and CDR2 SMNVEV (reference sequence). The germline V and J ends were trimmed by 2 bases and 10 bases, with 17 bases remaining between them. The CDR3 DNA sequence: TGTGCCAGCAGTTTAAACAGCCCCGGAGGGGGAAAACTGTTTTTT. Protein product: CASSLNSPGGGKLFF.

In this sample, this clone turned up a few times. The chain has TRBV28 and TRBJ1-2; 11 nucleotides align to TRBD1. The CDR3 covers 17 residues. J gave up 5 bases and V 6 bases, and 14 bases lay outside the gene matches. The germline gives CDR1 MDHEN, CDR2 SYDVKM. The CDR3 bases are TGTGCCAGCAGATTCCAGCTCAGGGACAGGGGGAGGTATGGCTACACCTTC. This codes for CASRFQLRDRGRYGYTF.

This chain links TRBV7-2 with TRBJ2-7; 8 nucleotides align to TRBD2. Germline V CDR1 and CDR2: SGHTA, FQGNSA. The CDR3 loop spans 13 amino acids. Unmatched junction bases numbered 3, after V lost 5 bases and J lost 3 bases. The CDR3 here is CASSGAGGYEQYF. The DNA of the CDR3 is TGTGCCAGCAGCGGGGCGGGGGGCTACGAGCAGTACTTC. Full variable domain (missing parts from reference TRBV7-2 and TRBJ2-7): GAGVSQSPSNKVTEKGKDVELRCDPISGHTALYWYRQSLGQGLEFLIYFQGNSAPDKSGLPSDRFSAERTGGSVSTLTIQRTQQEDSAVYLCASSGAGGYEQYFGPGTRLTVT.

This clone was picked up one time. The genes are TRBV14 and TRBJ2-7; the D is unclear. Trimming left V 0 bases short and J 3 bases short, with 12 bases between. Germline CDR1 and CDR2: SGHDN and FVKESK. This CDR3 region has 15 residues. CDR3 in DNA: TGTGCCAGCAGCCAAGATTATGAGAACTACTACGAGCAGTACTTC. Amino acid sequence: CASSQDYENYYEQYF.

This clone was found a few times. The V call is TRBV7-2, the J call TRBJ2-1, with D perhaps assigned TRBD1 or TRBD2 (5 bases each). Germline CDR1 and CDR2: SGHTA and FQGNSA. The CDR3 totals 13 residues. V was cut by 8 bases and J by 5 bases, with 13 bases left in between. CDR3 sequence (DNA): TGTGCCAGCGCGAAGAGGGGCAACAATGAGCAGTTCTTC. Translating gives CASAKRGNNEQFF.

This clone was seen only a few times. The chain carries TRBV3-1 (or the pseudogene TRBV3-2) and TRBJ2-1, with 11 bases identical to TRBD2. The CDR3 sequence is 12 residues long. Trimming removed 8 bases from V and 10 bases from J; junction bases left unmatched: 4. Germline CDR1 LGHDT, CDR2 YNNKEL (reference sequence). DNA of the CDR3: TGTGCCAGCGAACTAGCGGGGGAAGAGCAGTTCTTC. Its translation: CASELAGEEQFF.

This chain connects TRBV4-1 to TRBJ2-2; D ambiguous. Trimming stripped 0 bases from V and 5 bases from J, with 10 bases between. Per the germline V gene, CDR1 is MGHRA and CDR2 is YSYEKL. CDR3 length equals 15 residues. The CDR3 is CASSQEPARTGELFF. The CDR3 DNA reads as TGCGCCAGCAGCCAAGAACCAGCTAGGACCGGGGAGCTGTTTTTT.

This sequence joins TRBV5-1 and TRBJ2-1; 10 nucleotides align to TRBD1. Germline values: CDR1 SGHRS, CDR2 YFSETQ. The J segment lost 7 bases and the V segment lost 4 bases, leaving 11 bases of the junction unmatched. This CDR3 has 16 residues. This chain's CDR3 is CASSPQPGQGLNEQFF. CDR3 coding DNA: TGCGCCAGCAGCCCGCAACCGGGACAGGGGCTAAATGAGCAGTTCTTC.

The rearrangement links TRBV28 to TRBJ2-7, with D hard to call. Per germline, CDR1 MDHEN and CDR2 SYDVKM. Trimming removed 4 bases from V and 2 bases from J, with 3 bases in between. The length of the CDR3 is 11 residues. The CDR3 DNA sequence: TGTGCCAGCAGTTCCACCTACGAGCAGTACTTC. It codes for CASSSTYEQYF. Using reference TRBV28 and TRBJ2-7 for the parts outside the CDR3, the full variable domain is DVKVTQSSRYLVKRTGEKVFLECVQDMDHENMFWYRQDPGLGLRLIYFSYDVKMKEKGDIPEGYSVSREKKERFSLILESASTNQTSMYLCASSSTYEQYFGPGTRLTVT.

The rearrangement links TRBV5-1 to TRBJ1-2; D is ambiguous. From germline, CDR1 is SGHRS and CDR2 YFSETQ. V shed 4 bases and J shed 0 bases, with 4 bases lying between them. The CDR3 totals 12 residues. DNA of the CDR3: TGCGCCAGCAGCAGCTCTAACTATGGCTACACCTTC. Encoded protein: CASSSSNYGYTF.

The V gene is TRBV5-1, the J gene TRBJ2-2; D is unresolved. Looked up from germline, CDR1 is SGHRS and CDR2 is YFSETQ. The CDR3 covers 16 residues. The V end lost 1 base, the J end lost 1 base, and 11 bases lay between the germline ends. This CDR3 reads CASSLIEQMNTGELFF. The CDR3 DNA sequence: TGCGCCAGCAGCTTGATCGAGCAAATGAACACCGGGGAGCTGTTTTTT. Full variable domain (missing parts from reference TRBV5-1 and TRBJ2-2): KAGVTQTPRYLIKTRGQQVTLSCSPISGHRSVSWYQQTPGQGLQFLFEYFSETQRNKGNFPGRFSGRQFSNSRSEMNVSTLELGDSALYLCASSLIEQMNTGELFFGEGSRLTVL.

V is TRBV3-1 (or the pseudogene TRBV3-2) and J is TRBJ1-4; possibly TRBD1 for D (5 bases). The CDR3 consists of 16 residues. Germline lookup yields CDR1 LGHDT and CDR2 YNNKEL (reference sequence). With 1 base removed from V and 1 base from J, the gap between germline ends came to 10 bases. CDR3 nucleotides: TGTGCCAGCAGCCAAGGCCAGGGAGGAACTAATGAAAAACTGTTTTTT. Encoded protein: CASSQGQGGTNEKLFF.

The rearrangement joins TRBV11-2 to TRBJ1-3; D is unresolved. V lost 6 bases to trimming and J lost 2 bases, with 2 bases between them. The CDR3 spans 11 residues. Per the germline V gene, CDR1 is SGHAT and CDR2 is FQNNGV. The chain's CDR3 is CASRTGNTIYF. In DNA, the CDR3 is TGTGCCAGCAGAACTGGAAACACCATATATTTT.

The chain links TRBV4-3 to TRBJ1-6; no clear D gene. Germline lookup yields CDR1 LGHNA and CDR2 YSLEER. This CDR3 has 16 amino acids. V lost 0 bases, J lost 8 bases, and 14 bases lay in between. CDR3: CASSQDLPHNYSPLHF. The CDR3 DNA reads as TGCGCCAGCAGCCAAGATCTTCCCCATAATTATTCACCCCTCCACTTT.

This chain's CDR3 is CAWSLGAGYTF. In DNA form, the CDR3 reads TGTGCCTGGAGTTTGGGGGCGGGCTACACCTTC. The chain employs TRBV30 and TRBJ1-2, with D maybe TRBD1 (6 bases). The V and J ends lost 2 bases and 8 bases respectively, with 9 bases between them. Germline lookup yields CDR1 GTSNPN and CDR2 SVGIG (reference sequence). This CDR3 region has 11 residues.

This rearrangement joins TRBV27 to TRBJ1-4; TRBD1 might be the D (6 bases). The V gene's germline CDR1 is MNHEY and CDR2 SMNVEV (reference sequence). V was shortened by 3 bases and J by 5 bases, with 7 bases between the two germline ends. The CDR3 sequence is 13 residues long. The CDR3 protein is CASSLDSNEKLFF. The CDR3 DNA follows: TGTGCCAGCAGTTTGGACAGCAATGAAAAACTGTTTTTT.